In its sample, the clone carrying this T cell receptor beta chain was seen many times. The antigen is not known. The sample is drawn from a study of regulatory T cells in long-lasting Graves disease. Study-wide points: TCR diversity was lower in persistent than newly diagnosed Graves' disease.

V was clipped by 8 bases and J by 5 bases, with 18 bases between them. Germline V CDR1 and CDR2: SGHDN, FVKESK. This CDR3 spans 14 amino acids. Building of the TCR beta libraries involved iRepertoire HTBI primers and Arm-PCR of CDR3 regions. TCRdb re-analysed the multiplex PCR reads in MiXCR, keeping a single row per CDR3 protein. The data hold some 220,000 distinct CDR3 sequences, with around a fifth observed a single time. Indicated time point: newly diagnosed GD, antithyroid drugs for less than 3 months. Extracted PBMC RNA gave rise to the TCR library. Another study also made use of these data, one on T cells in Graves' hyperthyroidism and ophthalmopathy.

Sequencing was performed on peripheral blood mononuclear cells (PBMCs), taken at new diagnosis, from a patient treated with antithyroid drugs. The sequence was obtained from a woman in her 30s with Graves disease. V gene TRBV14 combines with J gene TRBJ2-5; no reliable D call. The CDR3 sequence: CASRSDRVGETQYF. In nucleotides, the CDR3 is TGTGCCAGCCGTTCCGACCGGGTAGGGGAGACCCAGTACTTC.